This T cell receptor beta chain is from a study of cytotoxic CD8 clonotypes in ibrutinib-treated CLL. Study at large: More than 9 relapsed/refractory, around 14 treatment-naive; some 17 IGHV unmutated.

About this clone itself: The antigen is not known.

V was trimmed by 5 bases and J by 5 bases, leaving 12 bases between them. Germline CDR1 reads MGHDK; CDR2 reads SYGVNS. The CDR3 has 14 residues. Investigators sought sequencing depths of between 1 in 200,000 and 1 in 1 million T cells. Sequencing was performed with immunoSEQ multiplex PCR; in TCRdb, only in-frame clones are kept and a portion is missing. Here the sample spans roughly 56,000 clones, less than 75% being singletons. Study conclusions and caveats: Baseline clonality, higher than in age-matched healthy donors, tracked circulating CD8+ T-cell counts. Public clonotypes showed up rarely, and on treatment they shrank or held steady.

This receptor was taken from a human donor with chronic lymphocytic leukemia. Sequencing used PBMCs, obtained after 12 months of ibrutinib treatment. The J gene is TRBJ2-2, the V gene TRBV25-1; TRBD1 or TRBD2 may be the D gene (5 bases each). The CDR3 reads CASSTGTETGELFF. DNA for the CDR3: TGTGCCAGCAGTACCGGGACCGAGACCGGGGAGCTGTTTTTT.